One sample yielded the 4 T cell receptor beta chains listed below, sequenced in a study of blood T cell repertoires in COVID-19. The data were produced by immunoSEQ multiplex PCR, yet TCRdb's version contains in-frame clones alone and is incomplete. The sample has 150,000 to 200,000 clones, about four fifths seen once; the top ten hold approximately 9.9%. Material for sequencing was peripheral blood. All receptors derive from a man aged 55 to 70 with active or convalescent COVID-19.

This clone is a singleton in its sample. The V call is TRBV19, the J call TRBJ1-5; D is uncertain. This CDR3 comprises 15 residues. Germline V CDR1 and CDR2: LNHDA, SQIVND (reference sequence). The CDR3 bases are TGTGCGACGGCGGGCAGGTATTATAGCAATCAGCCCCAGCATTTT. This encodes CATAGRYYSNQPQHF.

There are a few counts of this clone. The V gene is TRBV5-5, the J gene TRBJ2-3; TRBD1 matches 9 bases. CDR1 is SGHKS, CDR2 YYEKEE, per germline (reference sequence). CDR3 length equals 16 residues. V lost 3 bases, J lost 4 bases, and 9 bases stayed unmatched. This chain's CDR3 is CASSSAGQGIPDTQYF. The CDR3 coding sequence is TGTGCCAGCAGCTCCGCGGGACAGGGTATCCCAGATACGCAGTATTTT.

The DNA of the CDR3 is TGTGCCAGCAGCGTGCTTAGCGGGAAAGCAGATACGCAGTATTTT. This translates into CASSVLSGKADTQYF. This chain uses TRBV9 with TRBJ2-3, with 8 bases lining up with TRBD2. The CDR3 consists of 15 residues. The V gene's germline CDR1 is SGDLS and CDR2 YYNGEE. The V and J ends lost 2 bases and 4 bases, in that order; junction bases with no gene match: 6.

The chain joins TRBV7-2 to TRBJ2-7, with 10 bases matching TRBD2. The CDR3 sequence is 15 residues long. Germline CDR1 reads SGHTA; CDR2 reads FQGNSA. J lost 5 bases, V lost 5 bases, and 9 bases had no gene match. The CDR3 sequence is CASSPPGLALHEQYF. The CDR3 nucleotides are TGTGCCAGCAGCCCCCCGGGACTAGCGCTCCACGAGCAGTACTTC. The variable domain in full, with the rest retrieved from reference TRBV7-2 and TRBJ2-7, is GAGVSQSPSNKVTEKGKDVELRCDPISGHTALYWYRQSLGQGLEFLIYFQGNSAPDKSGLPSDRFSAERTGGSVSTLTIQRTQQEDSAVYLCASSPPGLALHEQYFGPGTRLTVT.